This T cell receptor (beta chain) was found in a study of blood T cell repertoires in COVID-19. Background on the study: PBMCs, B-cell-depleted T cells, or T cells provided the cDNA or gDNA that made up the material.

Per the study methods: Reference gene primer amplification in the assay estimated nucleated cell counts. Assay used: immunoSEQ multiplex PCR; TCRdb lists only in-frame clones, some missing. The D gene and trimming were derived from the DNA, and the V and J assignments and clone size from that table. The table shows tens of thousands of clones, with over 75% occurring only once. The CDR3 extends over 17 amino acids. Looked up from germline, CDR1 is SGHRS and CDR2 is YFSETQ. V dropped 2 bases and J dropped 1 base, with 18 bases sitting between them. Material for sequencing was peripheral blood. The chain joins TRBV5-1 to TRBJ1-1, with a weak D call TRBD1 (6 bases). The clonotype originates from a human donor with acute or convalescent COVID-19. The donor label of this sample is uncertain. The CDR3 region has the DNA TGCGCCAGCAGCTTAAACAGGGAGGGTATGCGGAACACTGAAGCTTTCTTT. This codes for CASSLNREGMRNTEAFF. Drawing the rest from reference TRBV5-1 and TRBJ1-1, the complete variable domain is KAGVTQTPRYLIKTRGQQVTLSCSPISGHRSVSWYQQTPGQGLQFLFEYFSETQRNKGNFPGRFSGRQFSNSRSEMNVSTLELGDSALYLCASSLNREGMRNTEAFFGQGTRLTVV.